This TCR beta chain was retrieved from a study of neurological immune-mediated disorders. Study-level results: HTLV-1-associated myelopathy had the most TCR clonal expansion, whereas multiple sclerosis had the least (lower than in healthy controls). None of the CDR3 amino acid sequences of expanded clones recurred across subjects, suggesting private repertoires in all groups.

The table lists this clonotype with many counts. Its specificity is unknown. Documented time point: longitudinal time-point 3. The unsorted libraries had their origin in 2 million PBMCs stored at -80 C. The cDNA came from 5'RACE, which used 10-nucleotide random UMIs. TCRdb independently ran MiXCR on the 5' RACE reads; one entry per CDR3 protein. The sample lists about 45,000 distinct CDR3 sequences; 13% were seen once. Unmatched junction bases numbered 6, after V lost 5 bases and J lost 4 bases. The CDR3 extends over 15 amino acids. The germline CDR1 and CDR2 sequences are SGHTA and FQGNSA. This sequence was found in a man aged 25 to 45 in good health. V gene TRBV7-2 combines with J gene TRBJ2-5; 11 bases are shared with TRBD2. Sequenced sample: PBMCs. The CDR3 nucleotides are TGTGCCAGCAGCCTGAGCGGACTAGCGGGAGAGACCCAGTACTTC. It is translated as CASSLSGLAGETQYF.